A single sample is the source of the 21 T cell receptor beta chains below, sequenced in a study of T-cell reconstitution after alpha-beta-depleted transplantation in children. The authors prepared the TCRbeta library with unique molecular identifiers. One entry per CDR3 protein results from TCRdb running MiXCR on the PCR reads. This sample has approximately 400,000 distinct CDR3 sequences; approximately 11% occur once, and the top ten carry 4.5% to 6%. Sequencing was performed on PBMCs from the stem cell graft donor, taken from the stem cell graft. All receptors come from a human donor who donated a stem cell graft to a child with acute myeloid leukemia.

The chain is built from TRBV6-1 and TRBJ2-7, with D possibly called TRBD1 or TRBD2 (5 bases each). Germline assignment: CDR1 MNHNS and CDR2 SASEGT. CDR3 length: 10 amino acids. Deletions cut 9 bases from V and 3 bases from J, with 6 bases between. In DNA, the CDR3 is TGTGCCAGTGGGGGCTACGAGCAGTACGTC. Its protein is CASGGYEQYV.

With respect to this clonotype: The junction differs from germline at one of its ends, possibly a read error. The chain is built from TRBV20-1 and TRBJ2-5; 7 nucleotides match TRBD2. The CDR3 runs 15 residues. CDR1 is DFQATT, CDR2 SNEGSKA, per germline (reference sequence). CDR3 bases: TGCAGTGCTAGACCCTCTAGCGGTGTAAGAGAGGCCCAGTACTTC. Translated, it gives CSARPSSGVREAQYF.

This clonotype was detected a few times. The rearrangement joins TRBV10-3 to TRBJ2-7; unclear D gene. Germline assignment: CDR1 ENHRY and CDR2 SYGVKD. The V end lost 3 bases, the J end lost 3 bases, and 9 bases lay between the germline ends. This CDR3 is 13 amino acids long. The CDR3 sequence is CAISDEIGYEQYF. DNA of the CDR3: TGTGCCATCAGTGATGAGATTGGCTACGAGCAGTACTTC.

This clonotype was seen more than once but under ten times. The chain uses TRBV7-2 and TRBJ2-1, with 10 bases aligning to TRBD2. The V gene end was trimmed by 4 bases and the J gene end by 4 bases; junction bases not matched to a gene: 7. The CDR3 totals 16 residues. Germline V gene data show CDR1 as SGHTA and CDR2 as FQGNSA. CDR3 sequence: CASSYSAGGPYNEQFF. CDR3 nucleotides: TGTGCCAGCAGCTACTCAGCGGGAGGGCCGTACAATGAGCAGTTCTTC.

DNA of the CDR3: TGCAGTGCCCATCGGCAGGGCGATTTACATACGCAGTATTTT. Translating gives CSAHRQGDLHTQYF. The V call is TRBV20-1, the J call TRBJ2-3, with D possibly matching TRBD1 (5 bases). CDR3 length: 14 residues. Trimming took off 6 bases at V and 7 bases at J, with 20 bases between the two ends. Germline lookup yields CDR1 DFQATT and CDR2 SNEGSKA (reference sequence).

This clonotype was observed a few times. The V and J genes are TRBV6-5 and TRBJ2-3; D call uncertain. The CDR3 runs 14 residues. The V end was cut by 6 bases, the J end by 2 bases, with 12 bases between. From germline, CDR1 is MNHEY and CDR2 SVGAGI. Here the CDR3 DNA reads TGTGCCAGCAGCTCCGAGTTAACCACAGATACGCAGTATTTT. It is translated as CASSSELTTDTQYF.

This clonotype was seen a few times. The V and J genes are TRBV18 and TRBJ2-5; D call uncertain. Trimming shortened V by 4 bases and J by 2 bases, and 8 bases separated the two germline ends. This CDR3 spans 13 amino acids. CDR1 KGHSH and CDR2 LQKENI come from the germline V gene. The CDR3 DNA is TGTGCCAGCTCACACCCTAGACAAGAGACCCAGTACTTC. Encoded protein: CASSHPRQETQYF.

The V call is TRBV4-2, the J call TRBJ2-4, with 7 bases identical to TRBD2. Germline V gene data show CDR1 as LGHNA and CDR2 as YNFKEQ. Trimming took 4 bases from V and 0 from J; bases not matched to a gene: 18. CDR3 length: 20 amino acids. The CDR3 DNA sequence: TGTGCCAGCAGCCCGGAGGTTGGGGGGGTCGGAAATCTAGCCAAAAACATTCAGTACTTC. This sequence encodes CASSPEVGGVGNLAKNIQYF.

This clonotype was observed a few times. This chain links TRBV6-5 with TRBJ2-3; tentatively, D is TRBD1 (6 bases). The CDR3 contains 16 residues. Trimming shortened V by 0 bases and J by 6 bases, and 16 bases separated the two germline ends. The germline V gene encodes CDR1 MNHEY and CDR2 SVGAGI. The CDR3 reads CASSYSGEGVGDTQYF. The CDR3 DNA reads TGTGCCAGCAGTTACTCCGGAGAGGGGGTTGGCGATACGCAGTATTTT.

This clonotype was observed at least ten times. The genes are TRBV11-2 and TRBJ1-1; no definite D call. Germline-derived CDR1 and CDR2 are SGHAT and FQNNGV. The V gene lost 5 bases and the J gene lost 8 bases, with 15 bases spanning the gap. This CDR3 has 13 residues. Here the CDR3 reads CASSPSSNREAFF. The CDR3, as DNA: TGTGCCAGCAGCCCCTCAAGCAACAGAGAAGCTTTCTTT.

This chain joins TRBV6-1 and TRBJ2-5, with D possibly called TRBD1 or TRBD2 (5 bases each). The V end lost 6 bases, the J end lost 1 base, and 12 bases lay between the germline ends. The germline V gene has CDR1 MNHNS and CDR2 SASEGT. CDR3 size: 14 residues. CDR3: CASRTPGPQETQYF. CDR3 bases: TGTGCCAGCAGAACCCCGGGACCCCAAGAGACCCAGTACTTC.

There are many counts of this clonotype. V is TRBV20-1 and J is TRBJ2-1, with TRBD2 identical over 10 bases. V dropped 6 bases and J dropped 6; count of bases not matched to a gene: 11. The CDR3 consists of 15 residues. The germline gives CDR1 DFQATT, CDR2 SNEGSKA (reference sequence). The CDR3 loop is CSAPLASGSGNEQFF. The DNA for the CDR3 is TGCAGTGCCCCTCTCGCTAGCGGGAGCGGCAATGAGCAGTTCTTC.

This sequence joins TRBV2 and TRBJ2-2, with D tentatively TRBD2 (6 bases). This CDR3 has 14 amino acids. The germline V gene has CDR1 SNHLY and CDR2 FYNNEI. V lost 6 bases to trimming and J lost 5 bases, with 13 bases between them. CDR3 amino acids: CASSGTRQTGELFF. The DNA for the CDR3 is TGTGCCAGCAGCGGGACTCGACAGACCGGGGAGCTGTTTTTT.

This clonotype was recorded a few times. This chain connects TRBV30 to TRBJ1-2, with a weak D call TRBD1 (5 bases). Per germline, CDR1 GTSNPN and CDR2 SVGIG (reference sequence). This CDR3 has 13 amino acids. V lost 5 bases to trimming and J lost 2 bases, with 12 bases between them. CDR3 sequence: CAWYQEGNYGYTF. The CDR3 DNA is TGTGCCTGGTACCAGGAGGGGAACTATGGCTACACCTTC.

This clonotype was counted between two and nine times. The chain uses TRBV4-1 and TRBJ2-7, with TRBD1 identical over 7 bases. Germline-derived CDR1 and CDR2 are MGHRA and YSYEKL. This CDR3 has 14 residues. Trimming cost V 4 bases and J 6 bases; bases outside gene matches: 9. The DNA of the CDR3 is TGCGCCAGCAGCCTCGACGGACAGGTCGGCGAGCAGTACTTC. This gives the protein CASSLDGQVGEQYF.

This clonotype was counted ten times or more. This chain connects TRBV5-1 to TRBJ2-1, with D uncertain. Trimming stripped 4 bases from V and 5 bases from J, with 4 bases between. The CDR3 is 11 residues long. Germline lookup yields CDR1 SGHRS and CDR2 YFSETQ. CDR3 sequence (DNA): TGCGCCAGCAGCCTCGACAATGAGCAGTTCTTC. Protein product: CASSLDNEQFF.

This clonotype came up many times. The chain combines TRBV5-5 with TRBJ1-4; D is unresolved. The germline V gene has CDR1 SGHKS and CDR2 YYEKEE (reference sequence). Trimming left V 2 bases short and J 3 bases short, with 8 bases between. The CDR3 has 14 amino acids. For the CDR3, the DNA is TGTGCCAGCAGCTTCCTAGCCTCTAATGAAAAACTGTTTTTT. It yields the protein CASSFLASNEKLFF.

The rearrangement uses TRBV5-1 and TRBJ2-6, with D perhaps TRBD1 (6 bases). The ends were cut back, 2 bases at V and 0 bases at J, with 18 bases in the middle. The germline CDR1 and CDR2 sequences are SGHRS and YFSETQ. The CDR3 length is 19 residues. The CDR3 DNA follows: TGCGCCAGCAGCTTCGGCCCACAGGGTCATCGCTCTGGGGCCAACGTCCTGACTTTC. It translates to CASSFGPQGHRSGANVLTF.

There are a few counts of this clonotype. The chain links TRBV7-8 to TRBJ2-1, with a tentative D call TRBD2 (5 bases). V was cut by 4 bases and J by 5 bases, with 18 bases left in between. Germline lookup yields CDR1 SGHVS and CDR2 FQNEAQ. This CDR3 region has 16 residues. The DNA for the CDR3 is TGTGCCAGCAGCTCCGGTGCGCGACGGGGAAACAATGAGCAGTTCTTC. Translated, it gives CASSSGARRGNNEQFF.

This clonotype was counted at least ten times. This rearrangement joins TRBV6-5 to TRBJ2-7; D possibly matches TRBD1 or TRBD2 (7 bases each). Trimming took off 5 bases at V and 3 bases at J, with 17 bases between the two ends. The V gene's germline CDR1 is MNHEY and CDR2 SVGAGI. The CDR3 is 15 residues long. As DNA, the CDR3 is TGTGCCAGCAGTCCTCGACAGGGAGGGGGCTACGAGCAGTACGTC. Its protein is CASSPRQGGGYEQYV.

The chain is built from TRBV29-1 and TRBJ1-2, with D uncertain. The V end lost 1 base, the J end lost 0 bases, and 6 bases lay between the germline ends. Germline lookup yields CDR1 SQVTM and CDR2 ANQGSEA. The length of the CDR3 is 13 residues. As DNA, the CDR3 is TGCAGCGTTGAAGGAAGGGCTAACTATGGCTACACCTTC. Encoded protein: CSVEGRANYGYTF.